The 6 T cell receptor beta chains reported below all come from one sample, sequenced in a study of siplizumab effects on memory and regulatory T cells. Some clones are missing from TCRdb's copy, which holds only in-frame ones; the method was immunoSEQ multiplex PCR. Seen here are tens of thousands of clones, 80% to 90% observed once, and the top ten hold 1.5%. Specimen: Tregs sorted from blood. The receptor source for this set is a human donor in good health.

The gene calls are TRBV6-5 and TRBJ1-5; D ambiguous. Germline-derived CDR1 and CDR2 are MNHEY and SVGAGI. V lost 0 bases and J 1 base, leaving 7 bases between the germline ends. The CDR3 contains 15 residues. Here the CDR3 DNA reads TGTGCCAGCAGTTACTCGAGGGCGAGCAATCAGCCCCAGCATTTT. Translating it yields CASSYSRASNQPQHF.

The chain couples TRBV28 to TRBJ1-1, with D perhaps matching TRBD1 (6 bases). The CDR3 has 17 residues. CDR1 is MDHEN and CDR2 is SYDVKM in the germline V gene. Trimming pared 2 bases from V and 4 bases from J, leaving 20 bases between. The CDR3 reads CASSLGGLGQGGTEAFF. The CDR3 coding sequence is TGTGCCAGCAGTTTAGGAGGTCTAGGACAAGGGGGCACTGAAGCTTTCTTT.

This chain links TRBV4-2 with TRBJ2-1; no clear D. The V gene's germline CDR1 is LGHNA and CDR2 YNFKEQ. This CDR3 spans 12 amino acids. The V gene lost 0 bases and the J gene lost 5 bases, with 2 bases spanning the gap. DNA for the CDR3: TGTGCCAGCAGCCAAGATAACAATGAGCAGTTCTTC. Protein sequence: CASSQDNNEQFF.

The gene calls are TRBV7-9 and TRBJ2-1, with 7 bases identical to TRBD1. The ends lost 10 bases at V and 7 bases at J; junction bases unmatched: 7. The CDR3 has 12 residues. The germline gives CDR1 SEHNR, CDR2 FQNEAQ (reference sequence). DNA of the CDR3: TGTGCCATCAACAGGGGTATGAATGAGCAGTTCTTC. This translates into CAINRGMNEQFF. Full variable domain (outside the CDR3, taken from reference TRBV7-9 and TRBJ2-1): DTGVSQNPRHKITKRGQNVTFRCDPISEHNRLYWYRQTLGQGPEFLTYFQNEAQLEKSRLLSDRFSAERPKGSFSTLEIQRTEQGDSAMYLCAINRGMNEQFFGPGTRLTVL.

The rearrangement joins TRBV10-3 to TRBJ2-1; 7 nucleotides agree with TRBD2. V was pared by 9 bases and J by 3 bases, with 8 bases of the junction left unmatched. This CDR3 has 14 residues. Germline assignment: CDR1 ENHRY and CDR2 SYGVKD. In nucleotides, the CDR3 is TGTGCCATACGGCCTGGGAGGGACTACAATGAGCAGTTCTTC. It yields the protein CAIRPGRDYNEQFF.

The chain links TRBV4-1 to TRBJ1-2; 9 nucleotides agree with TRBD1. Germline assignment: CDR1 MGHRA and CDR2 YSYEKL. V dropped 1 base and J dropped 8; count of bases not matched to a gene: 5. The CDR3 is made up of 14 amino acids. The CDR3 protein is CASSQVTGQGGYTF. For the CDR3, the DNA is TGCGCCAGCAGCCAAGTCACAGGACAGGGGGGCTACACCTTC.